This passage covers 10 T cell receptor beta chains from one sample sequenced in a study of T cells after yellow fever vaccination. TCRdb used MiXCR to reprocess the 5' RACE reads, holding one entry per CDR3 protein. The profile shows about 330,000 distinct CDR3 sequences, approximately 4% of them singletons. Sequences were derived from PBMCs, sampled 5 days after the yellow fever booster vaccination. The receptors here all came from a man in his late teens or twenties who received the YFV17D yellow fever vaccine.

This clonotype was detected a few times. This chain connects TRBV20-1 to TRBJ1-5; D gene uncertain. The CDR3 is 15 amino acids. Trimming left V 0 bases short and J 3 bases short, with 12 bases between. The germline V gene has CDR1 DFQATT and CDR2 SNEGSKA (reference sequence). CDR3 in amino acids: CSAREGPNTNQPQHF. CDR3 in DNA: TGCAGTGCTAGAGAAGGGCCCAATACCAATCAGCCCCAGCATTTT.

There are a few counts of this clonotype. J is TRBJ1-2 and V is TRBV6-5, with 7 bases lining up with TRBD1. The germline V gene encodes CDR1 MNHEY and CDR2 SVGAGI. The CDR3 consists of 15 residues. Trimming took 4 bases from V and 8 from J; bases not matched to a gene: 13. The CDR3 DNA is TGTGCCAGCAGTTTTTCCATCACAGGGGCCCTCGGCTACACCTTC. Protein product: CASSFSITGALGYTF.

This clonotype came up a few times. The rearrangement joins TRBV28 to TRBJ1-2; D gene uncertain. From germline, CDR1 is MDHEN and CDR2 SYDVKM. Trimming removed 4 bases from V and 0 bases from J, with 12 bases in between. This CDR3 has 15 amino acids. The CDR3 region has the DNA TGTGCCAGCAGTTGGTCGGACCGACCTAACTATGGCTACACCTTC. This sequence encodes CASSWSDRPNYGYTF.

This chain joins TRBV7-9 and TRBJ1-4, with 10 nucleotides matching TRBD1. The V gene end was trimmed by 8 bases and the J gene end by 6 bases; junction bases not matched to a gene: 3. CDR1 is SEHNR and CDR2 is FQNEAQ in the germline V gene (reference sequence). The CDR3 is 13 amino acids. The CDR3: CASQTGGYEKLFF. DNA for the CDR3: TGTGCCAGCCAGACAGGGGGCTATGAAAAACTGTTTTTT.

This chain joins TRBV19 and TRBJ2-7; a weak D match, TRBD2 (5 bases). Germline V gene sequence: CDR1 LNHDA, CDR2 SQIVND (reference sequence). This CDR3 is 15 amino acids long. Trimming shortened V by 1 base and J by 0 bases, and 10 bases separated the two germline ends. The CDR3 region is CASSIGTSLSYEQYF. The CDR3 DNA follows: TGTGCCAGTAGTATAGGGACTTCTCTCTCCTACGAGCAGTACTTC.

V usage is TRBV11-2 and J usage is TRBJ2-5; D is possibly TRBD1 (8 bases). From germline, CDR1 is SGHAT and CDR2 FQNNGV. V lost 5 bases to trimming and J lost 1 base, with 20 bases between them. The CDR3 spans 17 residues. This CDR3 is CASSRLAGTGTQETQYF. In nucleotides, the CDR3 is TGTGCCAGCAGCCGACTAGCCGGGACAGGCACCCAAGAGACCCAGTACTTC.

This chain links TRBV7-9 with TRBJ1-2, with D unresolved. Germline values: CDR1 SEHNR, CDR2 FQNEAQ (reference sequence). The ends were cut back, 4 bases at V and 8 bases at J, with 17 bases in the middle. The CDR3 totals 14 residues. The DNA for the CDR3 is TGTGCCAGCAGCTCCCCGGGAAGATCGGGGGGCTACACCTTC. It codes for CASSSPGRSGGYTF.

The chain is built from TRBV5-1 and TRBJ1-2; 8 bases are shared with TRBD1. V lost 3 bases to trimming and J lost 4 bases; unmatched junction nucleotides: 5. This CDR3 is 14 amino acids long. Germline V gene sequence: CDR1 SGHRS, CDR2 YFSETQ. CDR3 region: CASSSGTGAYGYTF. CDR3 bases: TGCGCCAGCAGCTCCGGGACAGGAGCCTATGGCTACACCTTC.

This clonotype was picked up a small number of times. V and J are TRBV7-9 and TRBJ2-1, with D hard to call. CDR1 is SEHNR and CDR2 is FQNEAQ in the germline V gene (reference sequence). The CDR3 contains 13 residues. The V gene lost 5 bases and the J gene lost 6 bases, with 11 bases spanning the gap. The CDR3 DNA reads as TGTGCCAGCAGCAGACGGGCAGGCAATGAGCAGTTCTTC. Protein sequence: CASSRRAGNEQFF.

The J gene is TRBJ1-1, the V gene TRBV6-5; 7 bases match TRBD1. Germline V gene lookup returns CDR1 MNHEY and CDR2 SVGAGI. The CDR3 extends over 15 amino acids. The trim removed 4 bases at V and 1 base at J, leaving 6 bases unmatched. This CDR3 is CASSSGGNKNTEAFF. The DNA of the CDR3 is TGTGCCAGCAGTTCAGGGGGTAACAAGAACACTGAAGCTTTCTTT.